Below, 28 T cell receptor beta chains from the same sample are listed, as sequenced in a study of brain T cells in children with intractable seizures. The time point denotes: blood from clinic visit 5 months post-surgery; TSC patient then seizure free. Generated by immunoSEQ multiplex PCR, the TCRdb table keeps only in-frame clones and is missing some. The sample holds about 340,000 clones, 93% seen once. This sample comprised peripheral blood, obtained 4 to 6 months after surgery. The receptors shown here come from a boy under two years old with tuberous sclerosis and intractable seizures.

The chain recombines TRBV5-4 with TRBJ2-1, with D perhaps TRBD1 (6 bases). Germline CDR1 and CDR2: SGHNT and YYREEE (reference sequence). The CDR3 spans 15 residues. With 1 base removed from V and 2 bases from J, the gap between germline ends came to 10 bases. This CDR3 reads CASSLPRGTYNEQFF. The CDR3 coding sequence is TGTGCCAGCAGCTTGCCCAGGGGAACCTACAATGAGCAGTTCTTC.

The chain employs TRBV11-2 and TRBJ2-7; 9 bases map to TRBD1. Trimming at V came to 5 bases and at J to 2 bases, leaving 7 bases not matched to a gene. The CDR3 has 15 amino acids. Germline CDR1 is SGHAT and CDR2 is FQNNGV. DNA for the CDR3: TGTGCCAGCAGCCACAGGGGGCTTTCCCCCTACGAGCAGTACTTC. Protein: CASSHRGLSPYEQYF.

The chain joins TRBV15 to TRBJ1-5, with D uncertain. The V end lost 0 bases, the J end lost 1 base, and 4 bases lay between the germline ends. The CDR3 runs to 14 residues. Germline V gene data show CDR1 as LNHNV and CDR2 as YYDKDF (reference sequence). The CDR3 spells CATSRESSNQPQHF. In nucleotides, the CDR3 is TGTGCCACCAGCAGAGAATCCAGCAATCAGCCCCAGCATTTT.

This clone was detected only a few times. The chain is built from TRBV5-6 and TRBJ1-1, with a tentative D call TRBD1 (5 bases). V was shortened by 4 bases and J by 3 bases, with 19 bases between the two germline ends. This CDR3 is 16 amino acids long. Germline values: CDR1 SGHDT, CDR2 YYEEEE. The CDR3 DNA reads as TGTGCCAGCAGCCGGCGTAGAGGGACGTCGGACACTGAAGCTTTCTTT. Protein product: CASSRRRGTSDTEAFF.

V is TRBV7-7 and J is TRBJ2-3; TRBD2 is a possible D gene (6 bases). Germline V gene lookup returns CDR1 SSHAT and CDR2 FNYEAQ (reference sequence). There are 13 residues in the CDR3. CDR3 nucleotides: TGTGCTAGCGGCCGGACCGACACAGATACGCAGTATTTT. It encodes CASGRTDTDTQYF. The full variable domain, completed using reference TRBV7-7 and TRBJ2-3, is GAGVSQSPRYKVTKRGQDVTLRCDPISSHATLYWYQQALGQGPEFLTYFNYEAQPDKSGLPSDRFSAERPEGSISTLTIQRTEQRDSAMYRCASGRTDTDTQYFGPGTRLTVL.

The CDR3 loop is CASSLGGTAKETQYF. The CDR3 bases are TGTGCCAGCAGCTTAGGCGGGACAGCTAAAGAGACCCAGTACTTC. The rearrangement joins TRBV7-3 to TRBJ2-5, with a possible D match to TRBD1 (7 bases). CDR1 is SGHTA and CDR2 is FQGTGA in the germline V gene. The CDR3 has 15 amino acids. Between the trimmed V and J ends, which lost 2 bases and 3 bases, there was a span of 13 bases.

In its sample, this clone was seen a few times. The chain has TRBV9 and TRBJ1-2; TRBD1 is a possible D gene (6 bases). V was cut by 4 bases and J by 8 bases, with 18 bases left in between. CDR1 is SGDLS and CDR2 is YYNGEE in the germline V gene. The CDR3 has 14 residues. The CDR3 DNA follows: TGTGCCAGCAGCTATGGGAATCAGGGGCGCGGCTACACCTTC. Its translation is CASSYGNQGRGYTF.

This chain links TRBV9 with TRBJ1-1; TRBD1 might be the D (6 bases). The CDR3 extends over 15 amino acids. Germline assignment: CDR1 SGDLS and CDR2 YYNGEE. V was cut by 0 bases and J by 2 bases, with 11 bases left in between. CDR3 DNA sequence: TGTGCCAGCAGCGTAGATGAGGGGGGAAACACTGAAGCTTTCTTT. Translation: CASSVDEGGNTEAFF.

The J gene is TRBJ2-1, the V gene TRBV7-6; perhaps TRBD1 as D (6 bases). This CDR3 spans 15 amino acids. Trimming took off 2 bases at V and 4 bases at J, with 12 bases between the two ends. CDR1 and CDR2 from the germline V gene are SGHVS and FNYEAQ. DNA for the CDR3: TGTGCCAGCAGCTTATACTCGGGACAATACAATGAGCAGTTCTTC. Translating it yields CASSLYSGQYNEQFF.

This clone was seen only a few times. The chain has TRBV7-9 and TRBJ2-1; D gene unclear. The CDR3 spans 11 residues. The ends were cut back, 1 base at V and 10 bases at J, with 5 bases in the middle. The V gene's germline CDR1 is SEHNR and CDR2 FQNEAQ (reference sequence). The CDR3 nucleotides are TGTGCCAGCAGCTTAGAGACAGAGCAGTTCTTC. The encoded protein is CASSLETEQFF.

The chain employs TRBV10-1 and TRBJ2-5; D remains unclear. The germline CDR1 and CDR2 sequences are WNHNN and SYGVQD (reference sequence). V was trimmed by 0 bases and J by 5 bases, leaving 16 bases between them. The CDR3 is made up of 16 amino acids. The CDR3 loop is CASSESLKAPMETQYF. The CDR3, as DNA: TGCGCCAGCAGTGAGTCGTTAAAGGCCCCTATGGAGACCCAGTACTTC.

This chain joins TRBV11-2 and TRBJ2-7; 7 nucleotides align to TRBD2. The ends lost 5 bases at V and 3 bases at J; junction bases unmatched: 10. Per the germline V gene, CDR1 is SGHAT and CDR2 is FQNNGV. CDR3 size: 15 residues. CDR3 DNA sequence: TGTGCCAGCAGCGCAACCGGGACTACGGGCTACGAGCAGTACTTC. Amino acids: CASSATGTTGYEQYF.

The rearrangement uses TRBV24-1 and TRBJ2-1; a weak D match, TRBD1 (6 bases). This CDR3 has 16 amino acids. V lost 4 bases, J lost 0 bases, and 12 bases lay in between. The germline V gene encodes CDR1 KGHDR and CDR2 SFDVKD. The CDR3 DNA reads as TGTGCCACCAGTGACCCCGACAGGCTCTCCTACAATGAGCAGTTCTTC. Residues: CATSDPDRLSYNEQFF.

The chain employs TRBV15 and TRBJ2-6; D ambiguous. In germline, CDR1 is LNHNV, CDR2 YYDKDF (reference sequence). CDR3 length: 15 residues. Trimming removed 4 bases at V and 0 bases at J, with 7 bases between. CDR3 sequence: CATSNRASGANVLTF. CDR3 nucleotides: TGTGCCACCAGCAATAGGGCCTCTGGGGCCAACGTCCTGACTTTC. Based on the CDR3 plus reference TRBV15 and TRBJ2-6, the full variable domain is DAMVIQNPRYQVTQFGKPVTLSCSQTLNHNVMYWYQQKSSQAPKLLFHYYDKDFNNEADTPDNFQSRRPNTSFCFLDIRSPGLGDTAMYLCATSNRASGANVLTFGAGSRLTVL.

This clone was counted a few times. The rearrangement joins TRBV12-3 or TRBV12-4 to TRBJ1-6; TRBD1 is a possible D gene (5 bases). The V gene lost 4 bases and the J gene lost 8 bases, with 9 bases spanning the gap. This CDR3 contains 13 residues. The CDR3 sequence: CASSSTGDSPLHF. DNA of the CDR3: TGTGCCAGCAGTTCAACAGGCGATTCACCCCTCCACTTT.

The chain recombines TRBV19 with TRBJ2-1, with 10 bases identical to TRBD2. The CDR3 runs 13 residues. CDR1 and CDR2 (germline): LNHDA, SQIVND (reference sequence). V dropped 8 bases and J dropped 9; count of bases not matched to a gene: 7. The DNA of the CDR3 is TGTGCCAGTGGGTCGGCTAGCGGGAGTGAGCAGTTCTTC. This sequence encodes CASGSASGSEQFF.

The CDR3 loop is CASSSTAGGYEQYF. CDR3 coding DNA: TGTGCCAGCAGCTCGACTGCTGGGGGCTACGAGCAGTACTTC. The chain links TRBV7-9 to TRBJ2-7; D might be TRBD1 or TRBD2, each matching 5 bases. Germline assignment: CDR1 SEHNR and CDR2 FQNEAQ (reference sequence). CDR3 length equals 14 residues. V lost 4 bases and J lost 3, with 13 bases in between.

The CDR3 DNA follows: TGTGCCAGCAGCTTAAGGGGCCACGAGCAGTACTTC. Its translation is CASSLRGHEQYF. The chain recombines TRBV7-8 with TRBJ2-7; D is perhaps TRBD1 (5 bases). The germline V gene has CDR1 SGHVS and CDR2 FQNEAQ. This CDR3 contains 12 residues. V was trimmed by 2 bases and J by 5 bases, leaving 7 bases between them.

V is TRBV5-1 and J is TRBJ1-1; no definite D call. Germline V gene sequence: CDR1 SGHRS, CDR2 YFSETQ. There are 14 residues in the CDR3. V was shortened by 5 bases and J by 3 bases, with 14 bases between the two germline ends. CDR3 sequence: CASRGVPRYTEAFF. Here the CDR3 DNA reads TGCGCCAGCAGGGGAGTCCCGAGGTACACTGAAGCTTTCTTT.

The chain couples TRBV5-4 to TRBJ1-2, with 11 bases identical to TRBD1. The ends lost 0 bases at V and 4 bases at J; junction bases unmatched: 5. CDR1 SGHNT and CDR2 YYREEE come from the germline V gene (reference sequence). CDR3 size: 16 residues. In DNA, the CDR3 is TGTGCCAGCAGCTTGGTCCGGGACAGGGGGGTCTATGGCTACACCTTC. This gives the protein CASSLVRDRGVYGYTF.

The V gene is TRBV7-2, the J gene TRBJ1-5; D remains ambiguous. The V gene's germline CDR1 is SGHTA and CDR2 FQGNSA. Trimming pared 3 bases from V and 4 bases from J, leaving 7 bases between. The CDR3 has 13 residues. The CDR3 spells CASSFGLNQPQHF. CDR3 in DNA: TGTGCCAGCAGCTTTGGTTTGAATCAGCCCCAGCATTTT.

This sequence joins TRBV3-1 (or the pseudogene TRBV3-2) and TRBJ1-6; D is perhaps TRBD1 (5 bases). Germline CDR1 reads LGHDT; CDR2 reads YNNKEL (reference sequence). This CDR3 comprises 14 residues. Trimming left V 5 bases short and J 6 bases short, with 11 bases between. The CDR3 DNA reads TGTGCCAGCAGCTTGGGACCAATTAATTCACCCCTCCACTTT. It codes for CASSLGPINSPLHF.

This chain connects TRBV28 to TRBJ2-1, with 8 bases lining up with TRBD2. This CDR3 has 17 residues. V shed 2 bases and J 3 bases; nucleotides not matched to a gene: 9. Germline V lookup: CDR1 MDHEN, CDR2 SYDVKM. DNA for the CDR3: TGTGCCAGCAGTTTACGGATGGGCGGGAGGATCTACAATGAGCAGTTCTTC. Translated: CASSLRMGGRIYNEQFF. The complete variable domain, with remaining parts taken from reference TRBV28 and TRBJ2-1, reads DVKVTQSSRYLVKRTGEKVFLECVQDMDHENMFWYRQDPGLGLRLIYFSYDVKMKEKGDIPEGYSVSREKKERFSLILESASTNQTSMYLCASSLRMGGRIYNEQFFGPGTRLTVL.

This rearrangement joins TRBV11-1 to TRBJ1-5, with D maybe TRBD1 (6 bases). The CDR3 consists of 15 residues. The ends were cut back, 1 base at V and 6 bases at J, with 13 bases in the middle. Germline V gene sequence: CDR1 SGHAT, CDR2 FQDESV (reference sequence). The CDR3, as DNA: TGTGCCAGCAGCTTAGGCAGGGGCGAAGGTCAGCCCCAGCATTTT. The encoded protein is CASSLGRGEGQPQHF.

The V gene is TRBV29-1, the J gene TRBJ2-7; D is undetermined. V dropped 4 bases and J dropped 2 bases, with 9 bases sitting between them. The CDR3 length is 12 residues. Germline V gene data show CDR1 as SQVTM and CDR2 as ANQGSEA. The CDR3 loop reads CSVVTRAYEQYF. The DNA for the CDR3 is TGCAGCGTTGTTACAAGAGCCTACGAGCAGTACTTC.

Written as DNA, the CDR3 is TGTGCCAGCAGCTTAGCTTCGTTGCGGGGCGGGGAGCTGTTTTTT. This sequence encodes CASSLASLRGGELFF. The gene calls are TRBV7-2 and TRBJ2-2, with D perhaps matching TRBD2 (6 bases). This CDR3 contains 15 residues. The V end lost 0 bases, the J end lost 7 bases, and 12 bases lay between the germline ends. From germline, CDR1 is SGHTA and CDR2 FQGNSA. The variable domain in full, with the rest retrieved from reference TRBV7-2 and TRBJ2-2, is GAGVSQSPSNKVTEKGKDVELRCDPISGHTALYWYRQSLGQGLEFLIYFQGNSAPDKSGLPSDRFSAERTGGSVSTLTIQRTQQEDSAVYLCASSLASLRGGELFFGEGSRLTVL.

The J gene is TRBJ2-1, the V gene TRBV25-1; 8 positions match TRBD1. The V segment lost 6 bases and the J segment 6 bases; nucleotides outside the gene matches: 10. Per germline, CDR1 MGHDK and CDR2 SYGVNS. This CDR3 is built from 15 residues. The CDR3, as DNA: TGTGCCAGCAGCAGCGGACAGGGTAGGACCAATGAGCAGTTCTTC. Protein product: CASSSGQGRTNEQFF.

The genes are TRBV12-3 or TRBV12-4 and TRBJ2-1, with TRBD2 matching 9 bases. The V gene end was trimmed by 1 base and the J gene end by 10 bases; junction bases not matched to a gene: 2. The CDR3 consists of 13 residues. CDR3 sequence reads: CASSLGTSVEQFF. DNA of the CDR3: TGTGCCAGCAGTTTAGGGACTAGCGTCGAGCAGTTCTTC.